Listed below are T cell receptor beta chains from one sample, sequenced in a study of beta chain features in type 1 diabetes. Sequencing used immunoSEQ multiplex PCR; TCRdb keeps in-frame clones, though not all of them. Among tens of thousands of clones listed, approximately 32% were seen once. The sample consisted of stem cell memory CD4+ T cells from blood. The source of these receptors is a woman aged 18-29 years in good health. Each CDR3 is given with its conserved first and last residue. D genes are given only for firm matches. The listing skips clone size in some rows; elsewhere it reads once, few, many or a size class.

d_gene	len	abundance	v_gene	j_gene	CDR3nt	CDR3aa
.	11	.	TRBV20-1	TRBJ1-1	TGCAGTGCTAGTGGCGGGGGGCAAGCTTTCTTT	CSASGGGQAFF
.	16	.	TRBV28	TRBJ1-5	TGTGCCAGCATCCCCGGAACCCGAGGTGGCAATCAGCCCCAGCATTTT	CASIPGTRGGNQPQHF
.	16	few	TRBV19	TRBJ2-2	TGTGCCAGTAGTATAAGCCGGGGAGGAAGCACCGGGGAGCTGTTTTTT	CASSISRGGSTGELFF
.	14	.	TRBV2	TRBJ2-4	TGTGCCAGCAGTGTACTACTAGCCAAAAACATTCAGTACTTC	CASSVLLAKNIQYF
TRBD1	14	few	TRBV18	TRBJ2-7	TGTGCCAGCTCACCAGACAGGGGGTCCTACGAGCAGTACTTC	CASSPDRGSYEQYF
TRBD1	16	few	TRBV7-3	TRBJ2-5	TGTGCCAGCAGCTTAACCTCGACAGGGACCCAAGAGACCCAGTACTTC	CASSLTSTGTQETQYF
TRBD1	15	.	TRBV11-2	TRBJ1-1	TGTGCCAGCAGCTCTTTACAGGGGGCGAACACTGAAGCTTTCTTT	CASSSLQGANTEAFF
TRBD2	14	few	TRBV29-1	TRBJ2-3	TGCAGCGGATCTACTAGCGGGAGCACAGATACGCAGTATTTT	CSGSTSGSTDTQYF
.	16	few	TRBV5-1	TRBJ2-7	TGCGCCAGCAGCTTGGGAGGTACGTCGAGCTCCTACGAGCAGTACTTC	CASSLGGTSSSYEQYF
.	14	.	TRBV7-9	TRBJ1-2	TGTGCCTCCCACCCGGGGGTGGGGACGTATGGCTACACCTTC	CASHPGVGTYGYTF
.	13	few	TRBV30	TRBJ1-1	TGTGCCCAGATCAGAGGGGGGAACACTGAAGCTTTCTTT	CAQIRGGNTEAFF
.	14	.	TRBV18	TRBJ2-3	TGTGCCAGCTCACCAGATCTGGGCTCAGATACGCAGTATTTT	CASSPDLGSDTQYF
.	14	.	TRBV11-2	TRBJ2-7	TGTGCCAGCAGCTTAGCCGCAGGGGTTTCCGAGCAGTACTTC	CASSLAAGVSEQYF
TRBD2	16	.	TRBV6-5	TRBJ2-7	TGTGCCAGCAGTTACTCTAAGGTGACTAGCGGCTACGAGCAGTACTTC	CASSYSKVTSGYEQYF
.	11	.	TRBV6-6	TRBJ2-1	TGTGCCAGCATGACATACAATGAGCAGTTCTTC	CASMTYNEQFF
.	14	few	TRBV5-1	TRBJ2-3	TGCGCCAGCAGTATGGGGCGCCCCACAGATACGCAGTATTTT	CASSMGRPTDTQYF
.	16	few	TRBV9	TRBJ2-1	TGTGCCAGCAGCCTTGACCCGGACAGCTCCTACAATGAGCAGTTCTTC	CASSLDPDSSYNEQFF
TRBD1	17	.	TRBV4-3	TRBJ1-2	TGCGCCAGCAGCCAAGAGGAGGGAGGAGGAGGGGGCGCCGGCTACACCTTC	CASSQEEGGGGGAGYTF
.	13	.	TRBV29-1	TRBJ1-5	TGCAGCGTAGTGATTGGGCGTCATCAGCCCCAGCATTTT	CSVVIGRHQPQHF
.	14	once	TRBV19	TRBJ2-5	TGTGCCAGTAGTATCGGGCGGGCCACGGAGACCCAGTACTTC	CASSIGRATETQYF
TRBD1	16	few	TRBV5-1	TRBJ1-2	TGCGCCAGCAGCACCGGACAGGGAAGGTCCTCTCTAGGCTACACCTTC	CASSTGQGRSSLGYTF
TRBD1	16	few	TRBV5-6	TRBJ1-6	TGTGCCAGCAGCCCGAGGACAGGGGGGTATAATTCACCCCTCCACTTT	CASSPRTGGYNSPLHF
.	16	few	TRBV13	TRBJ1-1	TGTGCCAGCAGCCCTCTCCCCCGACCTAGTGGAACTGAAGCTTTCTTT	CASSPLPRPSGTEAFF
.	18	.	TRBV4-1	TRBJ1-3	TGCGCCAGCAGCCAGGCTTCCGGGTCGCCCCATCCACGGGACACCATATATTTT	CASSQASGSPHPRDTIYF
.	15	few	TRBV7-2	TRBJ1-5	TGTGCCAGCAGCCCCGGGACTCATAGCAATCAGCCCCAGCATTTT	CASSPGTHSNQPQHF
TRBD1	15	.	TRBV7-8	TRBJ1-2	TGTGCCAGCAGCCGCCCGGGACAGGGCTTATATGGCTACACCTTC	CASSRPGQGLYGYTF
TRBD2	18	.	TRBV11-2	TRBJ2-5	TGTGCCAGCAGCTTAGCCGCGCTAGCGGGAGGCCCCGGAGAGACCCAGTACTTC	CASSLAALAGGPGETQYF
TRBD2	15	few	TRBV5-4	TRBJ2-5	TGTGCCAGCAGCCTGCTAGCGGGGGCCGAAGAGACCCAGTACTTC	CASSLLAGAEETQYF
.	13	once	TRBV18	TRBJ2-7	TGTGCCAGCTCACCACCTCTAGTCGGCGAGCAGTACTTC	CASSPPLVGEQYF
.	13	.	TRBV4-2	TRBJ1-2	TGTGCCAGCAGCCACGACAGGTCGAGCGGCTACACCTTC	CASSHDRSSGYTF
TRBD2	15	.	TRBV7-3	TRBJ2-5	TGTGCCAGCAGCCCTACTAGCGGGGGTTTGGAGACCCAGTACTTC	CASSPTSGGLETQYF
TRBD1	15	.	TRBV4-3	TRBJ1-2	TGCGCCAGCAGCCAAGTTCAGGGACAGAACTATGGCTACACCTTC	CASSQVQGQNYGYTF
TRBD1	15	.	TRBV19	TRBJ2-7	TGTGCCAGTAGTATATCGGGACAGGGGCTCTACGAGCAGTACTTC	CASSISGQGLYEQYF
.	14	few	TRBV7-3	TRBJ2-3	TGTGCCAGCAGCTTACAGGGATGGACAGATACGCAGTATTTT	CASSLQGWTDTQYF
TRBD1	16	few	TRBV7-9	TRBJ1-3	TGTGCCAGCAGCTCCCCGACAGGGAACTCTGGAAACACCATATATTTT	CASSSPTGNSGNTIYF
TRBD1	14	.	TRBV5-1	TRBJ1-1	TGCGCCAGCAGCGGGGACAGGGTGAACACTGAAGCTTTCTTT	CASSGDRVNTEAFF
.	13	.	TRBV7-9	TRBJ1-2	TGTGCCAGCAGCCCCCGGGGAGGGGAAGGCTACACCTTC	CASSPRGGEGYTF
TRBD1	16	few	TRBV5-4	TRBJ2-4	TGTGCCAGCAGCTTGGCCGGGACAGGGGGCCGGAACATTCAGTACTTC	CASSLAGTGGRNIQYF
TRBD2	15	.	TRBV7-7	TRBJ2-1	TGTGCTAGCAGCATTTCCGGGGGGACTGACAATGAGCAGTTCTTC	CASSISGGTDNEQFF
.	14	many	TRBV5-1	TRBJ1-1	TGCGCCAGCAGCTTGGACAGCGGGGACACTGAAGCTTTCTTT	CASSLDSGDTEAFF
.	14	few	TRBV2	TRBJ2-7	TGTGCCAGCAGTGAAGGGTCGGTCCGGGACGAGCAGTACTTC	CASSEGSVRDEQYF
.	14	.	TRBV5-5	TRBJ1-1	TGTGCCAGCAGGGGGGCGTGGGGGTACACTGAAGCTTTCTTT	CASRGAWGYTEAFF
.	16	.	TRBV6-5	TRBJ2-7	TGTGCCAGCAGTTACTCGATCGCCAGGGGCTTATACGAGCAGTACTTC	CASSYSIARGLYEQYF
TRBD2	15	few	TRBV7-3	TRBJ2-5	TGTGCCAGCAGCTTCGGACTAGCGGGGTTAGAGACCCAGTACTTC	CASSFGLAGLETQYF
.	14	few	TRBV5-1	TRBJ1-2	TGCGCCAGCAGCGTTACAGGTGTTAACTATGGCTACACCTTC	CASSVTGVNYGYTF
TRBD2	16	.	TRBV11-1	TRBJ2-3	TGTGCCAGCAGCTTAGAACTAGCGGGTAGTCGGGATACGCAGTATTTT	CASSLELAGSRDTQYF
TRBD2	18	.	TRBV5-1	TRBJ2-3	TGCGCCAGCAGCTCGGGACTAGCGGGAGTACAAGGAGGAGATACGCAGTATTTT	CASSSGLAGVQGGDTQYF
.	15	.	TRBV4-3	TRBJ1-4	TGCGCCAGCAGCCAAGATAGCACAACTAATGAAAAACTGTTTTTT	CASSQDSTTNEKLFF
.	15	.	TRBV5-1	TRBJ2-5	TGCGCCAGCACAAGAATATCGGGACTCCAAGAGACCCAGTACTTC	CASTRISGLQETQYF
.	17	few	TRBV4-1	TRBJ2-3	TGCGCCAGCAGCCAAGATAATGAGGCAGGGGTTACAGATACGCAGTATTTT	CASSQDNEAGVTDTQYF
TRBD1	17	.	TRBV4-3	TRBJ2-1	TGCGCCAGCAGCCAAGATCTCCCAGGGGGATCGTACAATGAGCAGTTCTTC	CASSQDLPGGSYNEQFF
.	14	.	TRBV18	TRBJ2-7	TGTGCCAGCTCACCACCGCCTACTCCCTACGAGCAGTACTTC	CASSPPPTPYEQYF
.	13	.	TRBV5-1	TRBJ1-1	TGCGCCAGCAGCTTCGGACTGGACACTGAAGCTTTCTTT	CASSFGLDTEAFF
.	15	.	TRBV7-8	TRBJ2-5	TGTGCCAGCAGCCTCCGGGGGAGTAACAGGGAGACCCAGTACTTC	CASSLRGSNRETQYF
TRBD2	15	.	TRBV7-2	TRBJ2-3	TGTGCCAGCAGCCCGTCTAGCGGAGCCCGGGATACGCAGTATTTT	CASSPSSGARDTQYF
TRBD1	16	few	TRBV9	TRBJ2-1	TGTGCCAGCAGCCCTACGACAGGGAACTCCTACAATGAGCAGTTCTTC	CASSPTTGNSYNEQFF
.	13	.	TRBV4-3	TRBJ2-1	TGCGCCAGCAGCCACCGGACAAACAATGAGCAGTTCTTC	CASSHRTNNEQFF
.	14	.	TRBV12-5	TRBJ2-2	TGTGCTAGTGGTTTGGGACAGAGGACCGGGGAGCTGTTTTTT	CASGLGQRTGELFF
TRBD2	14	.	TRBV2	TRBJ2-3	TGTGCCAGCAGGCCGGGACTAGCGACAGATACGCAGTATTTT	CASRPGLATDTQYF